This entry is about one T cell receptor (beta chain). The V gene's germline CDR1 is SGHNT and CDR2 YYREEE (reference sequence). The CDR3 runs to 14 residues. Between the trimmed V and J ends, which lost 0 bases and 2 bases, there was a span of 8 bases. The data belong to a study of blood T cell repertoires in COVID-19. Study-level information: There were acute and convalescent COVID-19 samples, and they came from the United States, Italy and Spain.

Sequencing was performed with immunoSEQ multiplex PCR; in TCRdb, only in-frame clones are kept and a portion is missing. The sample shows about 140,000 clones, roughly 84% of them seen only once. Individuals aged about 18 to 89 years were recruited from fewer than 25 US areas. Assignment of participants to cohorts was predicated upon participant-reported clinical history. The sequenced sample was PBMCs or T cells enriched from blood (not recorded which). The clonotype originates from a man aged 35 to 55 with acute COVID-19. The chain is built from TRBV5-4 and TRBJ1-2; D not resolved. The CDR3 region has the DNA TGTGCCAGCAGCTTGGTCGAAGCGAACTATGGCTACACCTTC. Translated: CASSLVEANYGYTF.